A single sample is the source of the 26 T cell receptor beta chains below, sequenced in a study of glioma-infiltrating T cells. Amplification of TCR alpha and beta CDR3 regions from RNA used iRepertoire nested multiplex PCR. TCRdb independently ran MiXCR on the multiplex PCR reads; one entry per CDR3 protein. The table records around 97,000 distinct CDR3 sequences, around 31% of them present only once. Source material: glioma tissue, nonneoplastic brain tissue, or PBMCs (not recorded which). All receptors come from a human donor with low-grade glioma or glioblastoma, undergoing nonglioma brain surgery, or in good health (not recorded which).

The sample holds many counts of this clonotype. V gene TRBV6-1 combines with J gene TRBJ2-7, with D hard to call. CDR3 length: 15 amino acids. In germline, CDR1 is MNHNS, CDR2 SASEGT. Between the trimmed V and J ends, which lost 7 bases and 0 bases, there was a span of 16 bases. CDR3: CASTTEGLGSYEQYF. CDR3 coding DNA: TGTGCCAGCACCACCGAAGGCCTAGGCTCCTACGAGCAGTACTTC.

This chain joins TRBV4-1 and TRBJ1-3; possible D gene TRBD1, 6 bases. Germline V gene lookup returns CDR1 MGHRA and CDR2 YSYEKL. The CDR3 runs to 17 residues. Trimming shortened V by 0 bases and J by 1 base, and 13 bases separated the two germline ends. The DNA of the CDR3 is TGCGCCAGCAGCCAAGATCAAGGGGGGGAATCTGGAAACACCATATATTTT. Its protein is CASSQDQGGESGNTIYF.

This clonotype was seen only a few times. This chain links TRBV6-2 or TRBV6-3 with TRBJ2-5; 8 bases align to TRBD1. This CDR3 spans 18 amino acids. The germline gives CDR1 MNHEY, CDR2 SVGEGT. V shed 2 bases, J shed 0 bases, and the junction held 11 bases outside the gene matches. CDR3 sequence reads: CASSYGGQGEAYQETQYF. The CDR3 DNA reads as TGTGCCAGCAGTTACGGAGGACAGGGAGAGGCCTACCAAGAGACCCAGTACTTC.

The sample holds a few counts of this clonotype. The chain is built from TRBV7-2 and TRBJ2-2; the D is unclear. Trimming took 4 bases from V and 4 from J, leaving 10 bases between them. Germline values: CDR1 SGHTA, CDR2 FQGNSA. The CDR3 consists of 14 residues. The CDR3 bases are TGTGCCAGCAGCTGGCGACTTGGCACCGGGGAGCTGTTTTTT. Its translation: CASSWRLGTGELFF. Based on the CDR3 plus reference TRBV7-2 and TRBJ2-2, the full variable domain is GAGVSQSPSNKVTEKGKDVELRCDPISGHTALYWYRQSLGQGLEFLIYFQGNSAPDKSGLPSDRFSAERTGGSVSTLTIQRTQQEDSAVYLCASSWRLGTGELFFGEGSRLTVL.

As to this clonotype: One junction end does not reproduce the germline sequence, and a read error may be involved. Here the CDR3 reads CAISEHSGSSYNEQSF. CDR3 in DNA: TGTGCCATCAGTGAGCACTCAGGGAGCTCCTACAATGAGCAGTCCTTC. This sequence joins TRBV6-1 and TRBJ2-1, with D perhaps assigned TRBD1 or TRBD2 (5 bases each). Germline V gene lookup returns CDR1 MNHNS and CDR2 SASEGT. The CDR3 sequence is 16 residues long.

As for this clonotype: This CDR3 fails to terminate in the conserved phenylalanine or tryptophan, so it likely reflects a read error. The J gene is TRBJ1-2, the V gene TRBV29-1; perhaps TRBD1 as D (5 bases). Germline CDR1 SQVTM, CDR2 ANQGSEA. Trimming shortened V by 4 bases and J by 5 bases, and 14 bases separated the two germline ends. CDR3 length: 13 amino acids. In DNA, the CDR3 is TGCAGCGTTGGGGAGGGGAGTTCATATGGCTACACCTTA. Translating it yields CSVGEGSSYGYTL.

At least ten counts were recorded for this clonotype. V usage is TRBV20-1 and J usage is TRBJ2-1; D remains unclear. Deletions cut 0 bases from V and 0 bases from J, with 12 bases between. The CDR3 runs 16 residues. Germline assignment: CDR1 DFQATT and CDR2 SNEGSKA (reference sequence). The CDR3 here is CSARDRQPTSYNEQFF. The CDR3 DNA reads as TGCAGTGCTAGAGATCGGCAGCCGACCTCCTACAATGAGCAGTTCTTC.

This clonotype turned up a few times. The chain links TRBV29-1 to TRBJ1-1, with no clear D. V lost 3 bases, J lost 4 bases, and 9 bases lay in between. The CDR3 sequence is 12 residues long. Germline V gene sequence: CDR1 SQVTM, CDR2 ANQGSEA. CDR3 sequence: CSVDGMATEAFF. The CDR3 DNA sequence: TGCAGCGTTGATGGAATGGCCACTGAAGCTTTCTTT.

In its sample, this clonotype was seen many times. V usage is TRBV20-1 and J usage is TRBJ2-3; TRBD1 matches 9 bases. The CDR3 sequence is 15 residues long. CDR1 DFQATT and CDR2 SNEGSKA come from the germline V gene (reference sequence). With V trimmed by 3 bases and J by 2 bases, 6 bases remained unmatched. The CDR3 reads CSASNRGLDTDTQYF. CDR3 sequence (DNA): TGCAGTGCTAGCAACAGGGGGCTCGACACAGATACGCAGTATTTT.

The V gene is TRBV20-1, the J gene TRBJ1-5, with D possibly matching TRBD1 (6 bases). V gave up 4 bases and J gave up 2 bases, with 21 bases separating them. The length of the CDR3 is 17 residues. The germline CDR1 and CDR2 sequences are DFQATT and SNEGSKA (reference sequence). CDR3 sequence: CSAIFGTHGGGNQPQHF. The CDR3 bases are TGCAGTGCTATCTTCGGGACACATGGTGGTGGCAATCAGCCCCAGCATTTT.

This clonotype was seen repeatedly, ten times or more. The chain couples TRBV12-3 or TRBV12-4 to TRBJ2-3; the match to TRBD2 covers 12 bases. The CDR3 runs 17 residues. The ends lost 5 bases at V and 1 base at J; junction bases unmatched: 7. The CDR3 spells CASSTPLAGGRTDTQYF. The CDR3 region has the DNA TGTGCCAGCAGTACACCACTAGCGGGAGGCCGCACAGATACGCAGTATTTT.

As concerns this clonotype: This may be a read error, as it is one base from a much larger clone. The chain recombines TRBV7-9 with TRBJ1-1; D is undetermined. In germline, CDR1 is SEHNR, CDR2 FQNEAQ (reference sequence). This CDR3 is 12 amino acids long. In DNA form, the CDR3 reads TGTGCCAGCAGCCACGACGGAACTGGAGCTTTCTTT. This gives the protein CASSHDGTGAFF.

The rearrangement uses TRBV3-1 and TRBJ2-3; D might be TRBD2 (6 bases). CDR3 size: 16 residues. Per germline, CDR1 LGHDT and CDR2 YNNKEL (reference sequence). With 4 bases removed from V and 4 bases from J, the gap between germline ends came to 18 bases. The CDR3 DNA follows: TGTGCCAGCAGCCGCGGGGACTGGCTGCTAGCAGATACGCAGTATTTT. As protein: CASSRGDWLLADTQYF.

This clonotype came up many times. The chain couples TRBV20-1 to TRBJ1-2, with a possible D match to TRBD1 (6 bases). Trimming took off 1 base at V and 1 base at J, with 10 bases between the two ends. This CDR3 has 14 amino acids. Germline CDR1 and CDR2: DFQATT and SNEGSKA (reference sequence). CDR3 DNA: TGCAGTGCTAGAGGACAGGCCTTTAACTATGGCTACACCTTC. This sequence encodes CSARGQAFNYGYTF.

With respect to this clonotype: A much larger clone differs from this one at a single base, so this may be a read error. The rearrangement joins TRBV6-1 to TRBJ2-7; 7 bases fit TRBD1. The V gene end was trimmed by 6 bases and the J gene end by 4 bases; junction bases not matched to a gene: 9. The germline CDR1 and CDR2 sequences are MNHNS and SASEGT. This CDR3 comprises 14 residues. CDR3 nucleotide sequence: TGTGCCAGCAGCCAAGGGGGCCTCGTATACGAGCAGTACTTC. Translation: CASSQGGLVYEQYF.

Of note for this clonotype: Since the CDR3 does not end with the conserved phenylalanine or tryptophan, this likely comes from a read error. The chain employs TRBV28 and TRBJ1-1, with D unclear. Looked up from germline, CDR1 is MDHEN and CDR2 is SYDVKM. The CDR3 covers 12 residues. In nucleotides, the CDR3 is TGTGCAAGCCTAGGTTACCTCACTGAAGCTTTCCTT. It specifies CASLGYLTEAFL.

The chain combines TRBV19 with TRBJ2-1; 8 bases align to TRBD2. Trimming cost V 5 bases and J 6 bases; bases outside gene matches: 6. The length of the CDR3 is 14 residues. The germline V gene has CDR1 LNHDA and CDR2 SQIVND (reference sequence). The CDR3 DNA is TGTGCCAGTAGTGCGGGGGGTCTGGGCAATGAGCAGTTCTTC. It codes for CASSAGGLGNEQFF.

This clonotype was counted a few times. V and J are TRBV5-1 and TRBJ2-5; D unresolved. The CDR3 covers 11 residues. Trimming stripped 4 bases from V and 3 bases from J, with 4 bases between. Looked up from germline, CDR1 is SGHRS and CDR2 is YFSETQ. In DNA, the CDR3 is TGCGCCAGCAGCCAGAAAGAGACCCAGTACTTC. This encodes CASSQKETQYF.

On this clonotype: A much more abundant neighbour one base away suggests this may be a read error. The chain links TRBV20-1 to TRBJ2-5; D call uncertain. This CDR3 contains 12 residues. Germline assignment: CDR1 DFQATT and CDR2 SNEGSKA (reference sequence). The chain's CDR3 is CNAPPTLGTQYF. CDR3 nucleotides: TGCAATGCCCCCCCCACCTTAGGGACCCAGTACTTC.

V is TRBV14 and J is TRBJ2-3; D not certain. This CDR3 is 14 amino acids long. V was pared by 3 bases and J by 1 base, with 8 bases between. Germline V gene sequence: CDR1 SGHDN, CDR2 FVKESK. Written as DNA, the CDR3 is TGTGCCAGCAGCCATAGGACGGGCACAGATACGCAGTATTTT. Translating it yields CASSHRTGTDTQYF.

This clonotype was detected ten times or more. The rearrangement joins TRBV19 to TRBJ1-5; TRBD1 matches at 8 bases. CDR1 and CDR2 (germline): LNHDA, SQIVND (reference sequence). The CDR3 length is 15 residues. After removal of 8 bases from V and 3 bases from J, the junction contained 9 bases not matched to a gene. The CDR3 DNA reads as TGTGCCAGTGACGACGGGACAGGCTACAATCAGCCCCAGCATTTT. This sequence encodes CASDDGTGYNQPQHF. Drawing the rest from reference TRBV19 and TRBJ1-5, the complete variable domain is DGGITQSPKYLFRKEGQNVTLSCEQNLNHDAMYWYRQDPGQGLRLIYYSQIVNDFQKGDIAEGYSVSREKKESFPLTVTSAQKNPTAFYLCASDDGTGYNQPQHFGDGTRLSIL.

To note about this clonotype: A much larger clone differs from this one at a single base, so this may be a read error. The gene calls are TRBV6-2 or TRBV6-3 and TRBJ1-1; D is uncertain. CDR3 length equals 13 residues. The germline V gene has CDR1 MNHEY and CDR2 SVGEGT. V was clipped by 2 bases and J by 6 bases, with 10 bases between them. CDR3 bases: TGTGCCAGCAGTTACCCGAGGTGGGCTGAAGCTTTCTTT. Protein: CASSYPRWAEAFF.

This clonotype appeared a few times. The CDR3: CASSLAKADTQYF. The CDR3 region has the DNA TGTGCCAGCAGTTTGGCCAAAGCGGATACGCAGTATTTT. The chain is built from TRBV12-3 or TRBV12-4 and TRBJ2-3; no definite D call. The length of the CDR3 is 13 residues. The V end was cut by 3 bases, the J end by 6 bases, with 10 bases between.

Note on this clonotype: This may be a read error, as it is one base from a much larger clone. The rearrangement uses TRBV18 and TRBJ2-1; D is tentatively TRBD1 or TRBD2 (5 bases each). Trimming cost V 7 bases and J 8 bases, with 18 bases left between them. Germline-derived CDR1 and CDR2 are KGHSH and LQKENI. This CDR3 is 14 amino acids long. Written as DNA, the CDR3 is TGTGCCAGCTTACTCCTTCGGGACGGCTATGAGCAGTTCTTC. Its translation: CASLLLRDGYEQFF.

The sample holds many counts of this clonotype. The gene calls are TRBV7-2 and TRBJ1-1; D is uncertain. Trimming removed 10 bases at V and 0 bases at J, with 12 bases between. Germline V gene sequence: CDR1 SGHTA, CDR2 FQGNSA. This CDR3 has 13 residues. CDR3 in DNA: TGTGCCACCAAAACGCAATTGAACACTGAAGCTTTCTTT. Residues: CATKTQLNTEAFF.

There are many counts of this clonotype. The rearrangement joins TRBV20-1 to TRBJ2-1; 7 bases are a match to TRBD2. CDR1 and CDR2 from the germline V gene are DFQATT and SNEGSKA (reference sequence). This CDR3 spans 15 amino acids. J lost 2 bases, V lost 0 bases, and 4 bases had no gene match. CDR3 amino acids: CSARDRLAPYNEQFF. The CDR3 coding sequence is TGCAGTGCTAGAGACCGACTAGCACCCTACAATGAGCAGTTCTTC.